The T cell receptor (beta chain) described here comes from a study of blood T cell repertoires in COVID-19. The overall study: T cells, B-cell-depleted T cells, or PBMCs provided the cDNA or gDNA that served as material.

V was trimmed by 8 bases and J by 5 bases, leaving 7 bases between them. The CDR3 runs 11 residues. Germline V lookup: CDR1 MDHEN, CDR2 SYDVKM. Original handling: Amplified reference gene primers provided the basis for estimating nucleated cell counts. Repertoires were generated with immunoSEQ multiplex PCR, while TCRdb's copy carries only in-frame clones and drops some. V, J and clone size were drawn from that table, and D and trimming were deduced from the DNA. The data hold 300,000 to 350,000 clones, with almost 90% observed a single time. This clone was found a few times. The chain couples TRBV28 to TRBJ2-4; D uncertain. Sequenced material: peripheral blood. The origin of this receptor is a woman in her sixties or seventies with COVID-19, enrolled during active disease. CDR3 amino acids: CASQTENIQYF. The CDR3 DNA reads as TGTGCCAGCCAGACTGAAAACATTCAGTACTTC.